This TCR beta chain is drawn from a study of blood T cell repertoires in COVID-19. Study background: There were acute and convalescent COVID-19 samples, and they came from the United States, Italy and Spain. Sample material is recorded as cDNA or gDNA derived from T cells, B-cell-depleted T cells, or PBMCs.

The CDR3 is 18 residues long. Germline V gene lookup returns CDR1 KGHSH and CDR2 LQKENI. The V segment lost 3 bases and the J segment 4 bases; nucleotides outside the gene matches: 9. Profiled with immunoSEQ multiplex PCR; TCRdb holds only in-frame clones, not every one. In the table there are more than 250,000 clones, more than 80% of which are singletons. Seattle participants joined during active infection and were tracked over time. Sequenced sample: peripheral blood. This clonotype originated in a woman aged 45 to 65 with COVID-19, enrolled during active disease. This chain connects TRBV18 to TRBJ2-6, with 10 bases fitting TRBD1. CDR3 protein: CASSPPGQGLTGANVLTF. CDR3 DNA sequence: TGTGCCAGCTCACCGCCGGGACAGGGGTTGACAGGGGCCAACGTCCTGACTTTC.